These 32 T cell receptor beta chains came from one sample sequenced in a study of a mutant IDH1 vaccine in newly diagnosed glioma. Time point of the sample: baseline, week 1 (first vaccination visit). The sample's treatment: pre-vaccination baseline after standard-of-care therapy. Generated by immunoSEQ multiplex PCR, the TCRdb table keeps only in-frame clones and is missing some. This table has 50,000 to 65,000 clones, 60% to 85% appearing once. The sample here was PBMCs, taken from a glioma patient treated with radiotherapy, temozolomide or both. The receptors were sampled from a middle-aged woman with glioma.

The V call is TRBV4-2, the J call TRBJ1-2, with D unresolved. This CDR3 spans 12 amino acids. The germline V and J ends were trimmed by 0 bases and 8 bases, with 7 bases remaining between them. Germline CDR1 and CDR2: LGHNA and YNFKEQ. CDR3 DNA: TGTGCCAGCAGCCAAGATGCGGAGGGCTACACCTTC. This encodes CASSQDAEGYTF.

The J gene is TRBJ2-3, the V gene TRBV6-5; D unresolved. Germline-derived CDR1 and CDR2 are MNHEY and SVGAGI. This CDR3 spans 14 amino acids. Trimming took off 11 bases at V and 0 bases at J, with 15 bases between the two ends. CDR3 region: CAAGGRASTDTQYF. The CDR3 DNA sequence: TGTGCCGCTGGTGGAAGGGCTAGCACAGATACGCAGTATTTT.

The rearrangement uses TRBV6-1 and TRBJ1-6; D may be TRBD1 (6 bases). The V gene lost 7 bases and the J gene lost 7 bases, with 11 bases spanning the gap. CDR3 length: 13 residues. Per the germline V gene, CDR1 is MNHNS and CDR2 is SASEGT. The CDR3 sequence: CASIPTGNSPLHF. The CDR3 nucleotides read TGTGCCAGCATCCCAACAGGGAATTCACCCCTCCACTTT.

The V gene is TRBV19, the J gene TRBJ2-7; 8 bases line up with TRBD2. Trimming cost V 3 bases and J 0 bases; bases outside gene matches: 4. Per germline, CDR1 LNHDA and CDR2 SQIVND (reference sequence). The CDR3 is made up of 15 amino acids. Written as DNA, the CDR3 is TGTGCCAGTAGTATCGCGGGGGGAAGCTCCTACGAGCAGTACTTC. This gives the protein CASSIAGGSSYEQYF.

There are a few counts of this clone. The CDR3 is CASSWKGNQPQHF. The DNA of the CDR3 is TGTGCCAGCAGTTGGAAGGGCAATCAGCCCCAGCATTTT. This chain links TRBV2 with TRBJ1-5; no reliable D call. The germline V gene has CDR1 SNHLY and CDR2 FYNNEI. CDR3 length: 13 amino acids. Trimming pared 5 bases from V and 2 bases from J, leaving 7 bases between.

The CDR3 bases are TGTGCCAGCAACAGGGTTAGGGGCTACACCTTC. It is translated as CASNRVRGYTF. The rearrangement uses TRBV2 and TRBJ1-2; weak D call: TRBD1 (6 bases). The CDR3 length is 11 residues. CDR1 is SNHLY, CDR2 FYNNEI, per germline. V dropped 7 bases and J dropped 8 bases, with 11 bases sitting between them.

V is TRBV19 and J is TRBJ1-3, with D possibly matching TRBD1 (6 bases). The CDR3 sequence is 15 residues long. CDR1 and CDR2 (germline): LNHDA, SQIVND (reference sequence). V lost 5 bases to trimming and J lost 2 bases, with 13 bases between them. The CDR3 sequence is CASSPGGGPGNTIYF. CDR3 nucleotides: TGTGCCAGTAGTCCAGGTGGGGGCCCTGGAAACACCATATATTTT.

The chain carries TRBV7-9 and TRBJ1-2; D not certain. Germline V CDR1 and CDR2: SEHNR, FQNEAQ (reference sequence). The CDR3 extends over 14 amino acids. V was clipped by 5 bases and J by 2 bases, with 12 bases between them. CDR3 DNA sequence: TGTGCCAGCAGCCCCGGCGGGAACAACTATGGCTACACCTTC. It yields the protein CASSPGGNNYGYTF.

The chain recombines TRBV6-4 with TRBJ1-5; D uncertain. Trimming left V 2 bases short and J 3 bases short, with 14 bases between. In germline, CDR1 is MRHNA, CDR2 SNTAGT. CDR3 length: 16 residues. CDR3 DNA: TGTGCCAGCAGTGACATCGGGCGGCCTCACAATCAGCCCCAGCATTTT. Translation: CASSDIGRPHNQPQHF.

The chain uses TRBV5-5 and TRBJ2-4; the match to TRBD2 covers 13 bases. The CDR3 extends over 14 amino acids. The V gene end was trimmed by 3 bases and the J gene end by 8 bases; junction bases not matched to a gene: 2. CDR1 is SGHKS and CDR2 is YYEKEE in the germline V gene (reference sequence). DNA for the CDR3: TGTGCCAGCAGCTCGACTAGCGGGGGGTACATTCAGTACTTC. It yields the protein CASSSTSGGYIQYF.

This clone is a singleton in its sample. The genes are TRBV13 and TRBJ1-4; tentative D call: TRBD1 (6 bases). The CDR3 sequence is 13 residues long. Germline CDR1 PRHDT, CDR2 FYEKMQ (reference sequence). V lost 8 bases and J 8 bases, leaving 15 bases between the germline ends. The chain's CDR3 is CASHEAGAEKLFF. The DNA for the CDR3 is TGTGCCAGCCATGAAGCAGGGGCCGAAAAACTGTTTTTT. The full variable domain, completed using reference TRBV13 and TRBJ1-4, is AAGVIQSPRHLIKEKRETATLKCYPIPRHDTVYWYQQGPGQDPQFLISFYEKMQSDKGSIPDRFSAQQFSDYHSELNMSSLELGDSALYFCASHEAGAEKLFFGSGTQLSVL.

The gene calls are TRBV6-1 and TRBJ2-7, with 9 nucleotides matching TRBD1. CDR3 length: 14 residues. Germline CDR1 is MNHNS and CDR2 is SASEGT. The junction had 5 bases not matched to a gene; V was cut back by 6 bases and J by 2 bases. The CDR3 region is CASSTGTGTYEQYF. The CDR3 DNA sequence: TGTGCCAGCAGCACCGGGACAGGGACCTACGAGCAGTACTTC.

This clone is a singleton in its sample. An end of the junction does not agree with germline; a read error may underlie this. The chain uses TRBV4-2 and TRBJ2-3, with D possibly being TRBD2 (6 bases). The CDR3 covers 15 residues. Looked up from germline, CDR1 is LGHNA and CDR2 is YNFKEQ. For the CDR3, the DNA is TGTGCCAGCAGCCAAGATGCGGGGAGCACATATACGCAGTATTTT. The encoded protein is CASSQDAGSTYTQYF.

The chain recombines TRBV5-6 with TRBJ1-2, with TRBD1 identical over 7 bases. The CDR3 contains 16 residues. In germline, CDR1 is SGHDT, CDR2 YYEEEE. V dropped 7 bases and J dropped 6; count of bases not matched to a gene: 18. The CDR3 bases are TGTGCCAGCGCCTCGGCCAGGGGGAATTTCTGGGATGGCTACACCTTC. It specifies CASASARGNFWDGYTF. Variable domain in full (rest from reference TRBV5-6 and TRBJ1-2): DAGVTQSPTHLIKTRGQQVTLRCSPKSGHDTVSWYQQALGQGPQFIFQYYEEEERQRGNFPDRFSGHQFPNYSSELNVNALLLGDSALYLCASASARGNFWDGYTFGSGTRLTVV.

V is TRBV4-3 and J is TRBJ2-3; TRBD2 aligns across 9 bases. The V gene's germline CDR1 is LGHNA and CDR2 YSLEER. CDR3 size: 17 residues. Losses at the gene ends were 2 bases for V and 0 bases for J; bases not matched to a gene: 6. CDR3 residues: CASSQPRTSASTDTQYF. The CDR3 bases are TGCGCCAGCAGCCAACCACGGACTAGCGCAAGCACAGATACGCAGTATTTT.

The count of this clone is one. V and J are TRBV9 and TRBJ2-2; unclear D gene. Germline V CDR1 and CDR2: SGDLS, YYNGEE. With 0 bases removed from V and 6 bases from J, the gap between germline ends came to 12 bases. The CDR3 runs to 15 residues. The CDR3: CASSVVGGNAGELFF. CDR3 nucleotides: TGTGCCAGCAGCGTAGTTGGTGGAAACGCCGGGGAGCTGTTTTTT.

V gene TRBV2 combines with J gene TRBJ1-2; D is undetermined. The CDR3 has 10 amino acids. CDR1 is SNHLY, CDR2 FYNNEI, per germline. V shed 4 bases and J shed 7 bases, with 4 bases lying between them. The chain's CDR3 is CASSGGGYTF. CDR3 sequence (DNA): TGTGCCAGCAGTGGGGGTGGCTACACCTTC.

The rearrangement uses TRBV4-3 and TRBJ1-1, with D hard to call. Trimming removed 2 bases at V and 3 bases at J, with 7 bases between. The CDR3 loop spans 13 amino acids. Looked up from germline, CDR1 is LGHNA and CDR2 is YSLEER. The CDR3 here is CASSQNGYTEAFF. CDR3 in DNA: TGCGCCAGCAGCCAAAATGGGTACACTGAAGCTTTCTTT.

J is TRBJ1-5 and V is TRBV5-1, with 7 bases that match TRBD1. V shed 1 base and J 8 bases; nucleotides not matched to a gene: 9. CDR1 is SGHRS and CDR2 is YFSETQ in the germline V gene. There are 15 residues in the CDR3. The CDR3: CASSLRGYRGEPQHF. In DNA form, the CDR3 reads TGCGCCAGCAGCTTGCGAGGTTACAGGGGTGAGCCCCAGCATTTT.

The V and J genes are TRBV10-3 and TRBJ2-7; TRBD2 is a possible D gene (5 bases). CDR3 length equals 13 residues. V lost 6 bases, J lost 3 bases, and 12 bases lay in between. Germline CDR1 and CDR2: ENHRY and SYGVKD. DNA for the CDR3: TGTGCCATCAGCCGGGAAGGGAACTACGAGCAGTACTTC. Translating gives CAISREGNYEQYF.

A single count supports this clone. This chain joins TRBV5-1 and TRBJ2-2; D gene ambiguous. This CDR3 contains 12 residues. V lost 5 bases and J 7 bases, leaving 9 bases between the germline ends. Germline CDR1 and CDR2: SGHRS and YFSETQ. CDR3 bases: TGCGCCAGCAGTGCGGAGAGCGGGGAGCTGTTTTTT. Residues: CASSAESGELFF.

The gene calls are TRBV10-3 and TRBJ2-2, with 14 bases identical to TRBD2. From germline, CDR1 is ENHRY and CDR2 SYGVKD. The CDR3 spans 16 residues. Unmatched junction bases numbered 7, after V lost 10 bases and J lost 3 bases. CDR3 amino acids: CATGLAGGPDTGELFF. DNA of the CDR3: TGTGCCACCGGACTAGCGGGGGGACCCGACACCGGGGAGCTGTTTTTT.

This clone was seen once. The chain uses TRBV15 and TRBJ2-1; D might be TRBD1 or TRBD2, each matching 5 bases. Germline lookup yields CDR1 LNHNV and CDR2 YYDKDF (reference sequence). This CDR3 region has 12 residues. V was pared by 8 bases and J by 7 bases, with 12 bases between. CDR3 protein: CATVGPENEQFF. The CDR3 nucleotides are TGTGCCACCGTGGGACCTGAGAATGAGCAGTTCTTC.

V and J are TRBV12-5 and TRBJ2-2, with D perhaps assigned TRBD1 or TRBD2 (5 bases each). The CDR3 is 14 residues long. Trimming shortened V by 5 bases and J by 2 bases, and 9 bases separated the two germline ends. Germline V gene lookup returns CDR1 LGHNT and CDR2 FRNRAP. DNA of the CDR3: TGTGCTAGTGGTGGGACGGTAAACACCGGGGAGCTGTTTTTT. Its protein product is CASGGTVNTGELFF.

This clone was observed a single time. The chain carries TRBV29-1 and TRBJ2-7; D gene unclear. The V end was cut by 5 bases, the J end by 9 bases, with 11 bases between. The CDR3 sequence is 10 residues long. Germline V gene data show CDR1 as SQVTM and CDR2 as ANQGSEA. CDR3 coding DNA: TGCAGCGTTCCCGAACGGAGGCAGTACTTC. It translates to CSVPERRQYF.

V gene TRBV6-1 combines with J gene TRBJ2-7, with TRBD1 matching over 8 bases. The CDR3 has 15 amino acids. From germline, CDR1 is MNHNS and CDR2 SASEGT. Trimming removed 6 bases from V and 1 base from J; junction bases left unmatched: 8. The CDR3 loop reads CASSVGQGGSYEQYF. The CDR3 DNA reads TGTGCCAGCAGCGTTGGACAGGGTGGTTCCTACGAGCAGTACTTC.

The CDR3 protein is CASSFLNQPQHF. The CDR3 DNA sequence: TGTGCCAGCAGCTTTCTCAATCAGCCCCAGCATTTT. The chain joins TRBV7-9 to TRBJ1-5; D gene uncertain. CDR1 is SEHNR, CDR2 FQNEAQ, per germline (reference sequence). V dropped 3 bases and J dropped 3 bases, with 3 bases sitting between them. CDR3 length: 12 residues.

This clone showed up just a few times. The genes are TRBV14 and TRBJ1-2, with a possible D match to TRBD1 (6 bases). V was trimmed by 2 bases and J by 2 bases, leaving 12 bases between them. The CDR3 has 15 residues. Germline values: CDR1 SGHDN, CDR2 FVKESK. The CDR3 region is CASSQKAGANYGYTF. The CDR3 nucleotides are TGTGCCAGCAGCCAAAAAGCGGGGGCAAACTATGGCTACACCTTC.

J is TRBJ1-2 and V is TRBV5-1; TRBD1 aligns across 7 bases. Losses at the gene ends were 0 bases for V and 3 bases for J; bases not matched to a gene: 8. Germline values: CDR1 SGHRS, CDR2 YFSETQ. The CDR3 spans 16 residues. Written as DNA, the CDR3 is TGCGCCAGCAGCTTGGGGTCGGACAGGAGAGACTATGGCTACACCTTC. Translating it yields CASSLGSDRRDYGYTF.

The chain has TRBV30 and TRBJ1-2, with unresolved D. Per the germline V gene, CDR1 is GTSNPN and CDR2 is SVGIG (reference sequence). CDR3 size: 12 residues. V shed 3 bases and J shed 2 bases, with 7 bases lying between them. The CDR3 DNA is TGTGCCTGGAGCGAGGACAACTATGGCTACACCTTC. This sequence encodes CAWSEDNYGYTF.

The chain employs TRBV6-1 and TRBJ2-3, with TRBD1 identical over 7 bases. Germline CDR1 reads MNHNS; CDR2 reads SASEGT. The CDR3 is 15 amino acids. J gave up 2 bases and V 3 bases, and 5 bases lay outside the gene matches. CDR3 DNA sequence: TGTGCCAGCAGTGATCGGGACAGAGTCACAGATACGCAGTATTTT. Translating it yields CASSDRDRVTDTQYF.

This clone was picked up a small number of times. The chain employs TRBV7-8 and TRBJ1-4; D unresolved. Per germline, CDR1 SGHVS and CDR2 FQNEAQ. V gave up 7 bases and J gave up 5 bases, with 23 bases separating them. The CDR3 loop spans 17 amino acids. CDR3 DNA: TGTGCCAGCACCTTCCGACCTAGAACCTTCGGAAATGAAAAACTGTTTTTT. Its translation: CASTFRPRTFGNEKLFF. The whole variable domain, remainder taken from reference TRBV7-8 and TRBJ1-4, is GAGVSQSPRYKVAKRGQDVALRCDPISGHVSLFWYQQALGQGPEFLTYFQNEAQLDKSGLPSDRFFAERPEGSVSTLKIQRTQQEDSAVYLCASTFRPRTFGNEKLFFGSGTQLSVL.